Each of the 21 T cell receptor beta chains below was sequenced from the same sample in a study of T-cell memory formation after mild COVID-19. TCRdb reprocessed the 5' RACE reads with MiXCR, giving one entry per CDR3 protein. The sample holds about half a million distinct CDR3 sequences; 15% to 20% are singletons and the top ten take 12%. Sequenced input: PBMCs or a T cell subset sorted from them (not recorded which). All receptors come from an adult woman who had mild COVID-19 (a few samples of this study predate the infection). Cell type and time point are not known.

A few counts support this clonotype. The V and J genes are TRBV7-9 and TRBJ1-5, with 7 bases lining up with TRBD1. Trimming removed 5 bases from V and 9 bases from J; junction bases left unmatched: 10. The CDR3 is made up of 14 amino acids. Germline V gene data show CDR1 as SEHNR and CDR2 as FQNEAQ (reference sequence). The CDR3 here is CASSRGLTGVPQHF. CDR3 nucleotides: TGTGCCAGCAGCCGGGGTCTTACAGGGGTGCCCCAGCATTTT. Complete variable domain (other parts from reference TRBV7-9 and TRBJ1-5): DTGVSQNPRHKITKRGQNVTFRCDPISEHNRLYWYRQTLGQGPEFLTYFQNEAQLEKSRLLSDRFSAERPKGSFSTLEIQRTEQGDSAMYLCASSRGLTGVPQHFGDGTRLSIL.

This clonotype was detected only a few times. The rearrangement uses TRBV7-9 and TRBJ2-7; TRBD2 agrees at 7 bases. The CDR3 consists of 14 residues. Trimming took 1 base from V and 5 from J; bases not matched to a gene: 5. Looked up from germline, CDR1 is SEHNR and CDR2 is FQNEAQ (reference sequence). The CDR3 spells CASSLVAGADEQYF. Here the CDR3 DNA reads TGTGCCAGCAGCTTAGTGGCGGGAGCGGACGAGCAGTACTTC.

Here the CDR3 DNA reads TGCGCCAGCAGCTTAACAGGGGGGAACTCCTACGAGCAGTACTTC. Protein sequence: CASSLTGGNSYEQYF. The V gene is TRBV5-1, the J gene TRBJ2-7; TRBD1 matches 8 bases. Germline CDR1 reads SGHRS; CDR2 reads YFSETQ. Trimming at V came to 2 bases and at J to 0 bases, leaving 4 bases not matched to a gene. The CDR3 is 15 amino acids.

On this clonotype itself: One end of the junction is discordant with germline, which a read error may explain. This sequence joins TRBV4-1 and TRBJ2-7; 7 nucleotides match TRBD2. In germline, CDR1 is MGHRA, CDR2 YSYEKL. The CDR3 covers 13 residues. The CDR3 DNA reads TGTGCCAGCAGCCAAGGACTAGCCTACGAGCAGTACTTC. This translates into CASSQGLAYEQYF.

V and J are TRBV30 and TRBJ2-1; 9 bases line up with TRBD1. This CDR3 contains 14 residues. The V and J ends lost 4 bases and 5 bases, in that order; junction bases with no gene match: 6. Germline CDR1 is GTSNPN and CDR2 is SVGIG (reference sequence). The DNA for the CDR3 is TGTGCCTGGATAGGGACAGGGTACAACAATGAGCAGTTCTTC. It translates to CAWIGTGYNNEQFF.

This clonotype was counted between two and nine times. The chain combines TRBV20-1 with TRBJ2-3; 14 bases agree with TRBD2. The length of the CDR3 is 16 residues. J gave up 4 bases and V 5 bases, and 8 bases lay outside the gene matches. Per germline, CDR1 DFQATT and CDR2 SNEGSKA (reference sequence). CDR3 nucleotides: TGCAGTGCTCAGATCGGGACTAGCGGGAGTTCAGATACGCAGTATTTT. Translation gives CSAQIGTSGSSDTQYF.

In this sample, this clonotype turned up many times. The chain links TRBV20-1 to TRBJ1-3; D is perhaps TRBD1 (5 bases). The V gene lost 0 bases and the J gene lost 4 bases, with 10 bases spanning the gap. Germline CDR1 is DFQATT and CDR2 is SNEGSKA (reference sequence). The CDR3 contains 14 residues. DNA of the CDR3: TGCAGTGCTAGAGATGACCGGACAGGAAACACCATATATTTT. Protein product: CSARDDRTGNTIYF.

A few counts support this clonotype. This chain joins TRBV9 and TRBJ2-1, with a possible D match to TRBD1 (5 bases). Germline V gene data show CDR1 as SGDLS and CDR2 as YYNGEE. V was pared by 3 bases and J by 10 bases, with 11 bases between. There are 12 residues in the CDR3. The CDR3 DNA follows: TGTGCCAGCAGCGGCAGGGAATCCGAGCAGTTCTTC. As protein: CASSGRESEQFF.

The chain carries TRBV29-1 and TRBJ2-2; D might be TRBD1 (6 bases). The CDR3 runs to 14 residues. Germline CDR1 reads SQVTM; CDR2 reads ANQGSEA. V shed 6 bases and J shed 2 bases, with 13 bases lying between them. The CDR3 reads CSVAGTPNTGELFF. CDR3 nucleotides: TGCAGCGTGGCCGGGACACCCAACACCGGGGAGCTGTTTTTT.

This clonotype was picked up a small number of times. This chain connects TRBV29-1 to TRBJ1-2, with no clear D. V lost 5 bases to trimming and J lost 5 bases, with 9 bases between them. Germline V lookup: CDR1 SQVTM, CDR2 ANQGSEA. The CDR3 length is 11 residues. The CDR3 reads CSVTDNYGYTF. The CDR3 nucleotides are TGCAGCGTTACAGACAATTATGGCTACACCTTC.

This chain uses TRBV4-1 with TRBJ2-7; 12 bases map to TRBD1. Germline lookup yields CDR1 MGHRA and CDR2 YSYEKL. The CDR3 consists of 16 residues. Losses at the gene ends were 2 bases for V and 4 bases for J; bases not matched to a gene: 6. In DNA form, the CDR3 reads TGCGCCAGCAGCCAAACCGGGACAGGGGGCTCTTACGAGCAGTACTTC. Translated, it gives CASSQTGTGGSYEQYF.

This clonotype showed up just a few times. The chain is built from TRBV7-2 and TRBJ2-1; D not certain. This CDR3 is 15 amino acids long. Per the germline V gene, CDR1 is SGHTA and CDR2 is FQGNSA. V was pared by 4 bases and J by 0 bases, with 10 bases between. The CDR3 loop is CASSSDPSSYNEQFF. CDR3 coding DNA: TGTGCCAGCAGCTCGGACCCGAGCTCCTACAATGAGCAGTTCTTC.

V gene TRBV3-1 combines with J gene TRBJ2-1, with 11 bases identical to TRBD2. The CDR3 is made up of 16 amino acids. The J segment lost 8 bases and the V segment lost 2 bases, leaving 8 bases of the junction unmatched. Germline values: CDR1 LGHDT, CDR2 YNNKEL (reference sequence). In DNA, the CDR3 is TGTGCCAGCAGCCAAAGAGTAGCGGGAGGGTATTATGAGCAGTTCTTC. Translating gives CASSQRVAGGYYEQFF.

The chain uses TRBV3-1 and TRBJ2-3; 8 bases agree with TRBD1. CDR1 and CDR2 (germline): LGHDT, YNNKEL (reference sequence). The CDR3 has 16 amino acids. Unmatched junction bases numbered 8, after V lost 4 bases and J lost 2 bases. This CDR3 reads CASSPEQGGYTDTQYF. The CDR3 DNA follows: TGTGCCAGCAGCCCTGAACAGGGGGGTTACACAGATACGCAGTATTTT.

The table lists this clonotype with many counts. The chain uses TRBV29-1 and TRBJ1-2, with D unresolved. The CDR3 extends over 15 amino acids. V was cut by 7 bases and J by 2 bases, with 20 bases left in between. The V gene's germline CDR1 is SQVTM and CDR2 ANQGSEA. The CDR3 protein is CSANRGRDGNYGYTF. DNA of the CDR3: TGCAGCGCCAATCGGGGAAGGGATGGCAACTATGGCTACACCTTC.

This clonotype was recorded a few times. This chain joins TRBV7-8 and TRBJ2-7; tentatively, D is TRBD1 (6 bases). The CDR3 has 15 residues. The germline CDR1 and CDR2 sequences are SGHVS and FQNEAQ. Between the trimmed V and J ends, which lost 1 base and 2 bases, there was a span of 12 bases. The CDR3 nucleotides are TGTGCCAGCAGCTTAGTCGCGACAGGTACCTACGAGCAGTACTTC. Encoded protein: CASSLVATGTYEQYF.

There are a few counts of this clonotype. This chain joins TRBV2 and TRBJ1-1; a possible D gene is TRBD1 (5 bases). The CDR3 is 14 amino acids. From germline, CDR1 is SNHLY and CDR2 FYNNEI. Trimming took off 3 bases at V and 4 bases at J, with 12 bases between the two ends. The CDR3 protein is CASSDSEGFTEAFF. The CDR3 coding sequence is TGTGCCAGCAGTGATTCGGAGGGGTTCACTGAAGCTTTCTTT.

The V call is TRBV30, the J call TRBJ2-7; D is undetermined. The V gene's germline CDR1 is GTSNPN and CDR2 SVGIG (reference sequence). V shed 0 bases and J shed 4 bases, with 7 bases lying between them. The CDR3 loop spans 12 amino acids. The CDR3 coding sequence is TGTGCCTGGAGTGTAGATGGTTACGAGCAGTACTTC. Its protein product is CAWSVDGYEQYF.

In its sample, this clonotype was seen a few times. The chain links TRBV24-1 to TRBJ2-2; D is perhaps TRBD1 (6 bases). Germline CDR1 KGHDR, CDR2 SFDVKD. The CDR3 spans 15 residues. Trimming took off 5 bases at V and 2 bases at J, with 11 bases between the two ends. The CDR3 protein is CATSVSGDNTGELFF. The CDR3 DNA sequence: TGTGCCACCAGTGTCTCAGGGGACAACACCGGGGAGCTGTTTTTT.

Note on this clonotype: Sequence at one end of the junction differs from germline and may be a read error. The J gene is TRBJ1-2, the V gene TRBV12-3 or TRBV12-4; D unresolved. This CDR3 region has 14 residues. DNA of the CDR3: TGTTCCAGCAGTTTTGGCACGACTAACTATGGCTACACCTTC. Translating gives CSSSFGTTNYGYTF.

This rearrangement joins TRBV7-9 to TRBJ2-7, with 10 bases lining up with TRBD1. Trimming took 3 bases from V and 2 from J; bases not matched to a gene: 7. The CDR3 is 16 amino acids. The V gene's germline CDR1 is SEHNR and CDR2 FQNEAQ (reference sequence). CDR3 in amino acids: CASSFDPGQGTYEQYF. In DNA form, the CDR3 reads TGTGCCAGCAGCTTCGACCCGGGACAGGGGACCTACGAGCAGTACTTC.